This TCR beta chain was captured by sequencing in a study of T cells in Graves' hyperthyroidism and ophthalmopathy. TCR beta CDR3 sequences were amplified from RNA transcripts. Researchers ran a first-round RT-PCR on the TCR CDR3 using the HTBI primer set. TCRdb re-called the multiplex PCR reads through MiXCR, storing one row per CDR3 protein. The sample carries nearly 250,000 distinct CDR3 sequences, around 26% recorded once. In making diagnoses, clinical symptoms, serum thyroxine and TRAb, thyroid ultrasound and orbital computed tomography were all used. This CDR3 contains 12 residues. Trimming removed 3 bases from V and 8 bases from J; junction bases left unmatched: 2.

The specimen sequenced was blood. V and J are TRBV12-3 or TRBV12-4 and TRBJ1-1, with 8 bases lining up with TRBD1. The sequence was obtained from a woman aged 40 to 50 with Graves' ophthalmopathy. The CDR3 spells CASSLDRAEAFF. In nucleotides, the CDR3 is TGTGCCAGCAGTTTGGACAGGGCGGAAGCTTTCTTT.